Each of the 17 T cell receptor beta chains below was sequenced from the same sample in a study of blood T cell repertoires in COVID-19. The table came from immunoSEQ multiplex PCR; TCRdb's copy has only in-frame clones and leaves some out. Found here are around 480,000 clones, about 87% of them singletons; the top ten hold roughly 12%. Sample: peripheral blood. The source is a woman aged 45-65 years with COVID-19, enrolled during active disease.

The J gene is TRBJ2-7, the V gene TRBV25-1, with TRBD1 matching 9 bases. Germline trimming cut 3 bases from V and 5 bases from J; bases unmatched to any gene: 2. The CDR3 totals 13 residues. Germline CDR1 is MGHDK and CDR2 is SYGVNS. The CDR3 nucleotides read TGTGCCAGCAGTGAGGACAGGGGCCACGAGCAGTACTTC. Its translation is CASSEDRGHEQYF.

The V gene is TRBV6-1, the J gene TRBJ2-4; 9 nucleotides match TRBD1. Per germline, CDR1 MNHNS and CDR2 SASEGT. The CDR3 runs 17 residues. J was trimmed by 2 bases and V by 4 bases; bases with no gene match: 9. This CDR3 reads CASSANTGGDSKNIQYF. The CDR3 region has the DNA TGTGCCAGCAGTGCCAATACAGGGGGCGATTCCAAAAACATTCAGTACTTC.

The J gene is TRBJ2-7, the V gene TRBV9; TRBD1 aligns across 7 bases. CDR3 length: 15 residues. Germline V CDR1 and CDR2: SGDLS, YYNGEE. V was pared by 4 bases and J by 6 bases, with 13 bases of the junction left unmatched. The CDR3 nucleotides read TGTGCCAGCAGCTCACGGGACAGTCAGGCCTCCGAGCAGTACTTC. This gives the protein CASSSRDSQASEQYF.

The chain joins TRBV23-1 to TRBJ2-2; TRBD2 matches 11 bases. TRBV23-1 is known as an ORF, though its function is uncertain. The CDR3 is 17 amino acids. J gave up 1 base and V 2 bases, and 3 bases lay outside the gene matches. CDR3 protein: CASSQGSGGENTGELFF. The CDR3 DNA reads TGCGCCAGCAGTCAAGGTAGCGGGGGGGAGAACACCGGGGAGCTGTTTTTT.

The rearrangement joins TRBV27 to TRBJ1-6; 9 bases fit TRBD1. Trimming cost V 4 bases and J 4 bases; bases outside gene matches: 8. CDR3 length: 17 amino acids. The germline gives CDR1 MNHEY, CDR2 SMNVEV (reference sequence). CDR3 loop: CASSSNRGRGYNSPLHF. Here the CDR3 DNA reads TGTGCCAGCAGTTCAAACAGGGGGCGCGGTTATAATTCACCCCTCCACTTT.

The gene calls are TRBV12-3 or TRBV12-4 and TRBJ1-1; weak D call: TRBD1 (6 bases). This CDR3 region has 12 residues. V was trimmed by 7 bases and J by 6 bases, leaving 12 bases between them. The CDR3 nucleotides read TGTGCCAGCACCCGGGGGGGCGCTGAAGCTTTCTTT. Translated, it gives CASTRGGAEAFF.

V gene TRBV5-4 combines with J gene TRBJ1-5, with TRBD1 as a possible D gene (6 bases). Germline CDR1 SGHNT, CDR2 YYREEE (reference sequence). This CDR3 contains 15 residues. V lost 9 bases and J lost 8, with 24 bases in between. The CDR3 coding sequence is TGTGCCACCTCGAAGGGGGGGGTGGGCACGGAGCCCCAGCATTTT. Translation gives CATSKGGVGTEPQHF.

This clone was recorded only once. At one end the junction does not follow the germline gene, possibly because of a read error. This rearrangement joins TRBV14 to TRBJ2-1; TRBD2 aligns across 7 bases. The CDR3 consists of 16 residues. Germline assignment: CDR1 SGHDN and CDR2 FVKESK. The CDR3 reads CASSRLARGPYNEQFF. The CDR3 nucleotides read TGTGCCAGTAGCCGACTAGCCCGGGGCCCCTACAATGAGCAGTTCTTC.

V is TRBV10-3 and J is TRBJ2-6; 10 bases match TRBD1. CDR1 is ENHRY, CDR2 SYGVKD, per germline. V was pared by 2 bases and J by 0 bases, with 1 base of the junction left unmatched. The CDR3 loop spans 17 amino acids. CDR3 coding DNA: TGTGCCATCAGTGAGGGGACAGGGGCCTCTGGGGCCAACGTCCTGACTTTC. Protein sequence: CAISEGTGASGANVLTF.

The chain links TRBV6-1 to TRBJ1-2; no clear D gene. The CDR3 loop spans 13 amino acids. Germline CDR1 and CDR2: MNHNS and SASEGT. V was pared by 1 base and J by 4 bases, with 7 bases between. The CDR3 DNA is TGTGCCAGCAGTGAAGGCGGGCCCTATGGCTACACCTTC. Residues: CASSEGGPYGYTF.

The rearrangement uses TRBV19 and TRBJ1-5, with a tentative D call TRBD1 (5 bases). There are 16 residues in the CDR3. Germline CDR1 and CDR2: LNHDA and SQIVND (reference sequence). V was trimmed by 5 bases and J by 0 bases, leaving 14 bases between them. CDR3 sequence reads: CASSAGRGYSNQPQHF. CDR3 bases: TGTGCCAGTAGTGCAGGAAGGGGATATAGCAATCAGCCCCAGCATTTT.

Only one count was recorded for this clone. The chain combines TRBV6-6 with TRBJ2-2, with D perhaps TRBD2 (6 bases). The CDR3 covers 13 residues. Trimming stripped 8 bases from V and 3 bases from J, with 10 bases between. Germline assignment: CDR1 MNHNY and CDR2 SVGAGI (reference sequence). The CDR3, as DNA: TGTGCCAGCCAGGAGGGGCACACCGGGGAGCTGTTTTTT. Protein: CASQEGHTGELFF.

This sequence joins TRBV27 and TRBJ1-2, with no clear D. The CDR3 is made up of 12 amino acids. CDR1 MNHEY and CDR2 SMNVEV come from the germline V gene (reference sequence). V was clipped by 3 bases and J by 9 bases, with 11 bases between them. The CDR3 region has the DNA TGTGCCAGCAGTTTGACCGGGGTAAGCTACACCTTC. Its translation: CASSLTGVSYTF.

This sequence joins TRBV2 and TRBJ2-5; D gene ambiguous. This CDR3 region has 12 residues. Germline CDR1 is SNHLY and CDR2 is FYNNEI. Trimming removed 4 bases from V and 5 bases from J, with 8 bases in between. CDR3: CASSALSETQYF. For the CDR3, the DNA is TGTGCCAGCAGTGCCCTCAGTGAGACCCAGTACTTC.

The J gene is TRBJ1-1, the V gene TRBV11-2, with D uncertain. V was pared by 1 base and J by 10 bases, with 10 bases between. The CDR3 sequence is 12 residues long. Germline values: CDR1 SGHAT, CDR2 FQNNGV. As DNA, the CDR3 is TGTGCCAGCAGCTTAGCGGCGGGTCGAGCTTTCTTT. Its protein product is CASSLAAGRAFF.

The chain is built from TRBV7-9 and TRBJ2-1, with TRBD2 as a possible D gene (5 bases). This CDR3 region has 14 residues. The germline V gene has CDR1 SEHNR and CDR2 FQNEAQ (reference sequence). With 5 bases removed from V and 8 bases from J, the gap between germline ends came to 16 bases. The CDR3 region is CASSIRADGDEQFF. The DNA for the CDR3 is TGTGCCAGCAGCATTCGGGCCGACGGGGATGAGCAGTTCTTC.

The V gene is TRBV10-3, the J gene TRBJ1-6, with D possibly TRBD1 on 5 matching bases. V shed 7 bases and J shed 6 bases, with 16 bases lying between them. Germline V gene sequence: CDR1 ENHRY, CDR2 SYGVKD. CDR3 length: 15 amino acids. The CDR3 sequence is CAINEEDIRNSPLHF. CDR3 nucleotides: TGTGCCATCAATGAAGAGGACATACGTAATTCACCCCTCCACTTT.